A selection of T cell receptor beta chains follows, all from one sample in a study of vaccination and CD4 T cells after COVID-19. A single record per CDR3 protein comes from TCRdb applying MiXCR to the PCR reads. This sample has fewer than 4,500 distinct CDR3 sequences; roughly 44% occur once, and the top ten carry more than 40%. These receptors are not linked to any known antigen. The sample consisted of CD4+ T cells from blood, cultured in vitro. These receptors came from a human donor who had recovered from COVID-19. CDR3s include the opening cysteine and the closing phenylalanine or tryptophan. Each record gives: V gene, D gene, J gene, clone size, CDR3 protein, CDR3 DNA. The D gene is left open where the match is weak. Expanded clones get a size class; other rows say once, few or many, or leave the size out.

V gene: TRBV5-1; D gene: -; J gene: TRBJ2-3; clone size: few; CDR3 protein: CASSSEGFGTQYF; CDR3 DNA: TGCGCCAGCAGCTCCGAAGGGTTTGGTACGCAGTATTTT
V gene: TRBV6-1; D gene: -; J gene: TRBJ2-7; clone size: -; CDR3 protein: CASSLGGRQYF; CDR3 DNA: TGTGCCAGCAGTCTCGGGGGCCGGCAGTACTTC
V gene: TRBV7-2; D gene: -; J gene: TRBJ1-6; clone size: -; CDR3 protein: CASSPHSNSPLHF; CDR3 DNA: TGTGCCAGCAGCCCCCACTCTAATTCACCCCTCCACTTT
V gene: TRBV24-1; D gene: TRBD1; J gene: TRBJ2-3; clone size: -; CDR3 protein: CATSETGQGTDTQYF; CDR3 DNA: TGTGCCACCAGTGAGACTGGACAGGGGACAGATACGCAGTATTTT
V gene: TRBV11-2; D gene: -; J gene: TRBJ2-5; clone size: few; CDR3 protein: CASSLVTGRETQYF; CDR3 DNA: TGTGCCAGCAGCTTAGTTACAGGGAGAGAGACCCAGTACTTC
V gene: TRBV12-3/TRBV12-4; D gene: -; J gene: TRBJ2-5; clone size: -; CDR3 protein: CASSAGVKTGAGTQYF; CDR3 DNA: TGTGCCAGCAGCGCGGGGGTTAAGACAGGGGCGGGGACCCAGTACTTC
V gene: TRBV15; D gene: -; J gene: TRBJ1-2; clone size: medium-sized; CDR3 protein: CATSNRRQGGGYTF; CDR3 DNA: TGTGCCACCAGCAATAGGCGGCAGGGCGGTGGCTACACCTTC
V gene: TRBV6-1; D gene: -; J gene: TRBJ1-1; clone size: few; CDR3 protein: CASRGTPITEAFF; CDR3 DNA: TGTGCCAGCAGGGGGACCCCTATCACTGAAGCTTTCTTT
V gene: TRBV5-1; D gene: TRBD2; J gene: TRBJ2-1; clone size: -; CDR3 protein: CASSLVAGGYNEQFF; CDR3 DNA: TGCGCCAGCAGCTTAGTAGCGGGCGGCTACAATGAGCAGTTCTTC
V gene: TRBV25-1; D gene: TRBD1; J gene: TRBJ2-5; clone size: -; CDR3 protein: CASSDKYGLEGGSGETQYF; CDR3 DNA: TGTGCCAGCAGTGATAAATATGGCCTAGAAGGGGGCTCTGGGGAGACCCAGTACTTC
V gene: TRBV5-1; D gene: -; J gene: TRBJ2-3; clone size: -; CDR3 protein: CASSLSKDTQYF; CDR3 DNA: TGCGCCAGCAGCTTATCGAAAGATACGCAGTATTTT
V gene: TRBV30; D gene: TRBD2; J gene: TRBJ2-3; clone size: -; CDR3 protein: CAWRLAGGPRTQYF; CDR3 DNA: TGTGCCTGGAGACTAGCGGGGGGGCCGCGTACGCAGTATTTT
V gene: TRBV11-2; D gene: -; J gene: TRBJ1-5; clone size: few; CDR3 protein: CASSLEGQPQHF; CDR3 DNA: TGTGCCAGCAGCTTAGAGGGTCAGCCCCAGCATTTT
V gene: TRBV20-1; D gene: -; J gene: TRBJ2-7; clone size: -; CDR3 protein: CSAIGGYEQYF; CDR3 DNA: TGCAGTGCTATTGGGGGTTACGAGCAGTACTTC
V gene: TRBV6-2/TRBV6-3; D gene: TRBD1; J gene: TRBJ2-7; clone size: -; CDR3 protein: CATRARDRRYEQYF; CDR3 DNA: TGTGCCACCCGGGCCCGGGACAGGCGCTACGAGCAGTACTTC
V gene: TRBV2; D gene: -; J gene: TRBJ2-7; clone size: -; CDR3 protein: CASSVDSFSYEQYF; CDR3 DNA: TGTGCCAGCAGCGTGGACAGTTTCTCCTACGAGCAGTACTTC
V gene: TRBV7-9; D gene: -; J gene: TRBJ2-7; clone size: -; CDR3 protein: CASSPRGPYEQYF; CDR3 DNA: TGTGCCAGCAGCCCCAGGGGACCCTACGAGCAGTACTTC
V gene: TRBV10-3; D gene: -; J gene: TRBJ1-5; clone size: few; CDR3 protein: CAISVDGYSNQPQHF; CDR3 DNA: TGTGCCATCAGTGTAGACGGATATAGCAATCAGCCCCAGCATTTT
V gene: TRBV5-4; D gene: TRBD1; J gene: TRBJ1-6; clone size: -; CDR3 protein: CASSTGQGVYNSPLHF; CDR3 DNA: TGTGCCAGCAGCACGGGACAGGGCGTCTATAATTCACCCCTCCACTTT
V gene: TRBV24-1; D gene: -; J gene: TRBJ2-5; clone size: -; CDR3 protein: CATSDLWVETQYF; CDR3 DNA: TGTGCCACCAGTGATTTATGGGTTGAGACCCAGTACTTC
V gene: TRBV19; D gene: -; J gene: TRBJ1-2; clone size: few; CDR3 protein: CASIQDGMVGYTF; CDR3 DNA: TGTGCCAGTATACAAGACGGGATGGTTGGCTACACCTTC
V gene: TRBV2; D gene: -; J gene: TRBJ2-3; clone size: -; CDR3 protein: CASGNRDYTQYF; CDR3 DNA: TGTGCCAGCGGTAACAGGGATTATACGCAGTATTTT
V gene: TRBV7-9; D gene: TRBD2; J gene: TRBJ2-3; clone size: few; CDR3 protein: CASSYGLAEADTQYF; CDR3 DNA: TGTGCCAGCAGCTACGGACTAGCGGAGGCAGATACGCAGTATTTT
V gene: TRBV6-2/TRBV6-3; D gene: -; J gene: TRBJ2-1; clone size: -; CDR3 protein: CASRPRGGRGGNNEQFF; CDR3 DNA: TGTGCCAGCAGACCCCGGGGTGGTAGGGGGGGGAACAATGAGCAGTTCTTC
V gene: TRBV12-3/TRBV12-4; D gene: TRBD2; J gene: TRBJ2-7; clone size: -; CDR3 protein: CASSYLWAGGTYEQYF; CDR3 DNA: TGTGCCAGCAGTTACCTCTGGGCGGGAGGGACCTACGAGCAGTACTTC
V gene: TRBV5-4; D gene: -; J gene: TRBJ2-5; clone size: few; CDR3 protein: CASSRDTVETQYF; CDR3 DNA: TGTGCCAGCAGCCGGGACACTGTGGAGACCCAGTACTTC
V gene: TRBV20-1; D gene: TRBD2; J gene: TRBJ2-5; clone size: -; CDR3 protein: CSARDISGRGETQYF; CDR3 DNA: TGCAGTGCTAGAGATATCAGCGGGAGGGGGGAGACCCAGTACTTC
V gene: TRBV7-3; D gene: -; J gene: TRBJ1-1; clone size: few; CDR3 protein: CASTPSRGRDEAFF; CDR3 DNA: TGTGCCAGCACCCCCTCCCGGGGACGCGATGAAGCTTTCTTT
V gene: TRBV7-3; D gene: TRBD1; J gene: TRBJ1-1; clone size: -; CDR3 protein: CASSRGLDTEAFF; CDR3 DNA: TGTGCCAGCAGCAGGGGGCTCGACACTGAAGCTTTCTTT
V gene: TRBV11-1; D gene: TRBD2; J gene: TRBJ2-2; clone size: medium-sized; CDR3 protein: CASKGRESTGELFF; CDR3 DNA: TGTGCCAGCAAGGGGCGGGAGAGCACCGGGGAGCTGTTTTTT
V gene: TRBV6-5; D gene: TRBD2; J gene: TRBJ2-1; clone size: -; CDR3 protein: CASSSASGGVNEQFF; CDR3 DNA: TGTGCCAGCAGTTCCGCAAGCGGGGGGGTGAATGAGCAGTTCTTC
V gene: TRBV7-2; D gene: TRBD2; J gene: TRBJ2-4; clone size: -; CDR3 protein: CASSLEGILAGENIQYF; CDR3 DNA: TGTGCCAGCAGCTTAGAGGGCATACTAGCGGGAGAGAACATTCAGTACTTC
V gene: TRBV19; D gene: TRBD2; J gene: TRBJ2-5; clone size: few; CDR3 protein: CASSIRLTSEETQYF; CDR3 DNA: TGTGCCAGTAGTATTCGGCTCACTAGCGAAGAGACCCAGTACTTC
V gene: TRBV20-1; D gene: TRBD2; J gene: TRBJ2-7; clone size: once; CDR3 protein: CSARPGGRLSYEQYF; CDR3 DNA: TGCAGTGCTAGGCCTGGCGGGAGGCTATCCTACGAGCAGTACTTC
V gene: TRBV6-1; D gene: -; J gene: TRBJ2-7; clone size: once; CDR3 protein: CASSFQGGRYEQYF; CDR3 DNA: TGTGCCAGCAGCTTCCAAGGGGGAAGGTACGAGCAGTACTTC
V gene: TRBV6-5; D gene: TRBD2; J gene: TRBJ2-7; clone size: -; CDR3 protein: CASSYGRESDEQYF; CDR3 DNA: TGTGCCAGCAGTTACGGGAGGGAATCTGACGAGCAGTACTTC
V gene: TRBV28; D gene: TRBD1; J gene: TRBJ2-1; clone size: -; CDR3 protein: CASRGQGAESYNEQFF; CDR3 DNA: TGTGCCAGCAGGGGACAGGGAGCTGAATCCTACAATGAGCAGTTCTTC
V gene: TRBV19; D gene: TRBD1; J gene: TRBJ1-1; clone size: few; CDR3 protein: CASRGQGGNTEAFF; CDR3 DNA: TGTGCCAGTAGGGGACAGGGCGGGAACACTGAAGCTTTCTTT
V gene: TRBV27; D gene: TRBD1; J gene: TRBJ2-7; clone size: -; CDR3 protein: CASSPYGQGKWRQYF; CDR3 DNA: TGTGCCAGCAGTCCGTACGGACAGGGGAAGTGGCGGCAGTACTTC
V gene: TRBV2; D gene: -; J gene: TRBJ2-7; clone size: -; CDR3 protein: CASMGISGTYEQYF; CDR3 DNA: TGTGCCAGCATGGGGATTAGTGGAACCTACGAGCAGTACTTC
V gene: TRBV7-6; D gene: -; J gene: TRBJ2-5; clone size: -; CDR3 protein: CASSPRAGRPGETQYF; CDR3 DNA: TGTGCTAGCAGCCCTCGGGCAGGGAGACCAGGAGAGACCCAGTACTTC
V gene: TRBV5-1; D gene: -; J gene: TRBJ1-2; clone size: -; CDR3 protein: CASSLVDSAHGYTF; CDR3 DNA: TGCGCCAGCAGCTTGGTGGACAGTGCGCATGGCTACACCTTC
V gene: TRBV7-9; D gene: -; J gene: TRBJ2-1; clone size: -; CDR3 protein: CASSRPSGQQFF; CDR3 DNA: TGTGCCAGCAGTAGACCCAGCGGCCAGCAGTTCTTC
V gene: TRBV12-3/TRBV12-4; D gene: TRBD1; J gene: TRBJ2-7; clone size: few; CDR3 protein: CASSDRTGKEFEQYF; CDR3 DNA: TGTGCCAGCAGCGACAGGACAGGGAAGGAGTTCGAGCAGTACTTC
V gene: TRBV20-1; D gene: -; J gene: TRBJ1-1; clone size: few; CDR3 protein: CSARSLLNTEAFF; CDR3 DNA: TGCAGTGCTAGAAGCCTACTGAACACTGAAGCTTTCTTT